Listed below are T cell receptor beta chains from one sample, sequenced in a study of T cell repertoires in cytomegalovirus infection. TCRdb redid the calling of the reads with MiXCR, one entry per CDR3 protein. The sample yields hundreds of thousands of distinct CDR3 sequences, 35% seen once. The sequenced sample was PBMCs. These TCRs come from a human donor in good health (CMV status not recorded). Some clones in this sample may be carry-over from other donors' samples. Both conserved end residues are part of each CDR3. Fields, in order: clone size, D gene, V gene, J gene, CDR3 protein, CDR3 DNA. D genes are given only for firm matches. Clone size is not always given. Where it is, it says once, few, many or a class for expanded clones.

clone size: .; D gene: TRBD2; V gene: TRBV7-3; J gene: TRBJ2-1; CDR3 protein: CASSLSTSGGASEQFF; CDR3 DNA: TGTGCCAGCAGCCTGAGCACTAGCGGGGGGGCAAGTGAGCAGTTCTTC
clone size: .; D gene: TRBD2; V gene: TRBV27; J gene: TRBJ2-2; CDR3 protein: CASSLGLAGTTGELFF; CDR3 DNA: TGTGCCAGCAGTTTAGGCCTAGCGGGGACCACCGGGGAGCTGTTTTTT
clone size: .; D gene: .; V gene: TRBV3-1; J gene: TRBJ2-2; CDR3 protein: CASSQRSGGPGELFF; CDR3 DNA: TGTGCCAGCAGCCAGAGATCGGGTGGCCCCGGGGAGCTGTTTTTT
clone size: few; D gene: .; V gene: TRBV28; J gene: TRBJ1-5; CDR3 protein: CASSPRPSNQPQHF; CDR3 DNA: TGTGCCAGCAGTCCCCGACCTAGCAATCAGCCCCAGCATTTT
clone size: few; D gene: TRBD1; V gene: TRBV7-2; J gene: TRBJ1-2; CDR3 protein: CASSLAGQGLTYGYTF; CDR3 DNA: TGTGCCAGCAGCTTAGCTGGACAGGGATTAACCTATGGCTACACCTTC
clone size: .; D gene: .; V gene: TRBV2; J gene: TRBJ2-1; CDR3 protein: CASAVLGGSSSYNEQFF; CDR3 DNA: TGTGCCAGCGCAGTTTTAGGAGGGAGTAGCTCCTACAATGAGCAGTTCTTC
clone size: .; D gene: TRBD1; V gene: TRBV6-1; J gene: TRBJ1-1; CDR3 protein: CASPNNNRGRGTEAFF; CDR3 DNA: TGTGCCAGCCCCAATAACAACAGGGGGCGAGGGACTGAAGCTTTCTTT
clone size: .; D gene: TRBD1; V gene: TRBV7-4; J gene: TRBJ2-2; CDR3 protein: CATRDRAPGELFF; CDR3 DNA: TGTGCCACCAGGGACAGGGCTCCCGGGGAGCTGTTTTTT
clone size: few; D gene: .; V gene: TRBV11-1; J gene: TRBJ2-2; CDR3 protein: CASSGGRGAGGELFF; CDR3 DNA: TGTGCCAGCAGCGGGGGACGGGGAGCGGGCGGGGAGCTGTTTTTT
clone size: .; D gene: .; V gene: TRBV2; J gene: TRBJ2-1; CDR3 protein: CARERSGNNNEQFF; CDR3 DNA: TGTGCCAGGGAGAGGTCCGGGAACAACAATGAGCAGTTCTTC
clone size: .; D gene: TRBD2; V gene: TRBV7-9; J gene: TRBJ2-1; CDR3 protein: CASSGGGLAPYNEQFF; CDR3 DNA: TGTGCCAGCAGCGGCGGCGGACTAGCGCCTTACAATGAGCAGTTCTTC
clone size: .; D gene: .; V gene: TRBV4-2; J gene: TRBJ2-7; CDR3 protein: CASSHATRGEQYF; CDR3 DNA: TGTGCCAGCAGCCACGCGACTAGGGGCGAGCAGTACTTC
clone size: few; D gene: TRBD1; V gene: TRBV6-1; J gene: TRBJ2-7; CDR3 protein: CASKDRDEQYF; CDR3 DNA: TGTGCCAGTAAGGACAGGGACGAGCAGTACTTC
clone size: .; D gene: TRBD2; V gene: TRBV28; J gene: TRBJ2-7; CDR3 protein: CASSSPGQRGSYEQYF; CDR3 DNA: TGTGCCAGCAGTTCCCCCGGCCAGCGGGGATCCTACGAGCAGTACTTC
clone size: .; D gene: .; V gene: TRBV20-1; J gene: TRBJ2-1; CDR3 protein: CSARVYEQFF; CDR3 DNA: TGCAGTGCTAGAGTGTATGAGCAGTTCTTC
clone size: .; D gene: TRBD2; V gene: TRBV28; J gene: TRBJ2-5; CDR3 protein: CASSPRTSGSASQETQYF; CDR3 DNA: TGTGCCAGCAGCCCCCGGACTAGCGGGAGCGCGTCCCAAGAGACCCAGTACTTC
clone size: .; D gene: TRBD1; V gene: TRBV5-6; J gene: TRBJ1-6; CDR3 protein: CASSLTGDNSPLHF; CDR3 DNA: TGTGCCAGCAGCTTGACAGGGGATAATTCACCCCTCCACTTT
clone size: .; D gene: .; V gene: TRBV27; J gene: TRBJ2-7; CDR3 protein: CASSLLAGQGEQYF; CDR3 DNA: TGTGCCAGCAGTTTACTGGCGGGGCAGGGCGAGCAGTACTTC
clone size: .; D gene: .; V gene: TRBV19; J gene: TRBJ2-1; CDR3 protein: CASSIDYPYNDQFF; CDR3 DNA: TGTGCCAGTAGTATAGATTACCCTTACAATGATCAGTTCTTC
clone size: .; D gene: .; V gene: TRBV7-6; J gene: TRBJ2-7; CDR3 protein: CASSLVHSRSEQYF; CDR3 DNA: TGTGCCAGCAGCTTAGTGCACTCTAGGAGCGAGCAGTACTTC
clone size: .; D gene: TRBD2; V gene: TRBV7-6; J gene: TRBJ2-5; CDR3 protein: CASSSRKKGPKLAGGGETQYF; CDR3 DNA: TGTGCCAGCAGCTCTAGGAAAAAGGGGCCTAAACTAGCGGGAGGAGGAGAGACCCAGTACTTC
clone size: .; D gene: TRBD2; V gene: TRBV5-5; J gene: TRBJ2-2; CDR3 protein: CASSLVASGGFTGELFF; CDR3 DNA: TGTGCCAGCAGCTTGGTGGCTAGCGGGGGTTTCACCGGGGAGCTGTTTTTT
clone size: .; D gene: TRBD2; V gene: TRBV6-6; J gene: TRBJ2-1; CDR3 protein: CASSFLRTSGNEQFF; CDR3 DNA: TGTGCCAGCAGTTTCCTACGGACTAGCGGGAATGAGCAGTTCTTC
clone size: .; D gene: .; V gene: TRBV7-9; J gene: TRBJ2-5; CDR3 protein: CASSPRQTQETQYF; CDR3 DNA: TGTGCCAGCAGCCCACGACAGACCCAAGAGACCCAGTACTTC
clone size: .; D gene: .; V gene: TRBV11-2; J gene: TRBJ2-2; CDR3 protein: CASSLTAPGELFF; CDR3 DNA: TGTGCCAGCAGCTTAACGGCGCCCGGGGAGCTGTTTTTT
clone size: .; D gene: .; V gene: TRBV10-2; J gene: TRBJ1-2; CDR3 protein: CAISEFPPDGGGYGYTF; CDR3 DNA: TGCGCCATCAGTGAGTTCCCCCCGGACGGCGGAGGCTATGGCTACACCTTC
clone size: .; D gene: .; V gene: TRBV7-2; J gene: TRBJ1-5; CDR3 protein: CASSLGPCQPQHF; CDR3 DNA: TGTGCCAGCAGCTTAGGCCCCTGCCAGCCCCAGCATTTT
clone size: .; D gene: .; V gene: TRBV28; J gene: TRBJ1-2; CDR3 protein: CASNGAGWNYGYTF; CDR3 DNA: TGTGCCAGCAACGGGGCAGGGTGGAACTATGGCTACACCTTC
clone size: .; D gene: TRBD1; V gene: TRBV2; J gene: TRBJ1-6; CDR3 protein: CASRKQGDNSPLHF; CDR3 DNA: TGTGCCAGCAGGAAACAGGGGGATAATTCACCCCTCCACTTT
clone size: .; D gene: .; V gene: TRBV7-2; J gene: TRBJ2-7; CDR3 protein: CASSTTGPRMAYEQYF; CDR3 DNA: TGTGCCAGCAGCACAACCGGGCCTAGAATGGCCTACGAGCAGTACTTC
clone size: .; D gene: .; V gene: TRBV20-1; J gene: TRBJ1-6; CDR3 protein: CSASKGGANNSPLHF; CDR3 DNA: TGCAGTGCTAGTAAAGGGGGAGCCAATAATTCACCCCTCCACTTT
clone size: few; D gene: TRBD2; V gene: TRBV5-6; J gene: TRBJ2-5; CDR3 protein: CASSAALTSKETQYF; CDR3 DNA: TGTGCCAGCAGCGCAGCATTGACTAGCAAAGAGACCCAGTACTTC
clone size: .; D gene: .; V gene: TRBV28; J gene: TRBJ1-5; CDR3 protein: CASSEVQNQPQHF; CDR3 DNA: TGTGCCAGCAGTGAGGTCCAGAATCAGCCCCAGCATTTT
clone size: .; D gene: .; V gene: TRBV4-2; J gene: TRBJ2-1; CDR3 protein: CASSQATTDYAGQFF; CDR3 DNA: TGTGCCAGCAGCCAAGCAACCACGGACTACGCGGGGCAGTTCTTC
clone size: few; D gene: .; V gene: TRBV6-1; J gene: TRBJ2-1; CDR3 protein: CASSVAETMSFDF; CDR3 DNA: TGTGCCAGCAGTGTGGCAGAGACAATGAGCTTTGACTTC
clone size: .; D gene: .; V gene: TRBV12-3/TRBV12-4; J gene: TRBJ2-1; CDR3 protein: CASSLRDHGHNEQFF; CDR3 DNA: TGTGCCAGCAGTCTTCGGGACCACGGGCACAATGAGCAGTTCTTC
clone size: few; D gene: .; V gene: TRBV2; J gene: TRBJ2-6; CDR3 protein: CASSDGSGANVLTF; CDR3 DNA: TGTGCCAGCAGTGATGGCTCTGGGGCCAACGTCCTGACTTTC
clone size: .; D gene: .; V gene: TRBV11-2; J gene: TRBJ2-1; CDR3 protein: CASKGGVNEQFF; CDR3 DNA: TGTGCCAGCAAAGGCGGGGTCAATGAGCAGTTCTTC
clone size: once; D gene: TRBD1; V gene: TRBV7-9; J gene: TRBJ1-4; CDR3 protein: CASSWGQDINEKLFF; CDR3 DNA: TGTGCCAGCAGCTGGGGACAGGACATTAATGAAAAACTGTTTTTT
clone size: many; D gene: .; V gene: TRBV7-6; J gene: TRBJ2-2; CDR3 protein: CASSLAFTGELFF; CDR3 DNA: TGTGCCAGCAGCTTAGCGTTCACCGGGGAGCTGTTTTTT
clone size: .; D gene: .; V gene: TRBV28; J gene: TRBJ1-5; CDR3 protein: CASSLTQINQPQHF; CDR3 DNA: TGTGCCAGCAGTTTAACGCAGATCAATCAGCCCCAGCATTTT
clone size: .; D gene: TRBD1; V gene: TRBV12-3/TRBV12-4; J gene: TRBJ1-1; CDR3 protein: CASSLSGGAEAFF; CDR3 DNA: TGTGCCAGCAGTTTATCAGGGGGAGCTGAAGCTTTCTTT
clone size: .; D gene: .; V gene: TRBV27; J gene: TRBJ1-1; CDR3 protein: CASRDQGRRTEAFF; CDR3 DNA: TGTGCCAGCAGAGACCAGGGCCGTCGCACTGAAGCTTTCTTT
clone size: .; D gene: TRBD2; V gene: TRBV7-7; J gene: TRBJ2-7; CDR3 protein: CASSALAGGSTEQYF; CDR3 DNA: TGTGCTAGCAGCGCACTAGCGGGAGGAAGTACCGAGCAGTACTTC
clone size: .; D gene: .; V gene: TRBV6-6; J gene: TRBJ1-5; CDR3 protein: CASSYGMRGGGQPQHF; CDR3 DNA: TGTGCCAGCAGTTACGGGATGCGAGGCGGAGGACAGCCCCAGCATTTT
clone size: few; D gene: .; V gene: TRBV7-9; J gene: TRBJ1-2; CDR3 protein: CASSSSVTANYGYTF; CDR3 DNA: TGTGCCAGCAGTTCCTCGGTGACGGCTAACTATGGCTACACCTTC
clone size: .; D gene: TRBD2; V gene: TRBV5-4; J gene: TRBJ2-7; CDR3 protein: CASGREGRYEQYF; CDR3 DNA: TGTGCCAGCGGGCGGGAGGGCCGTTACGAGCAGTACTTC
clone size: many; D gene: TRBD2; V gene: TRBV12-3/TRBV12-4; J gene: TRBJ2-1; CDR3 protein: CASSPTSGYNEQFF; CDR3 DNA: TGTGCCAGCAGTCCGACTAGCGGGTACAATGAGCAGTTCTTC